What follows are 19 T cell receptor beta chains derived from one specimen sequenced in a study of beta chain features in type 1 diabetes. Expressed TCRB transcripts got sequenced, as all isolated RNA was reverse transcribed. The table came from immunoSEQ multiplex PCR; TCRdb's copy has only in-frame clones and leaves some out. This table holds under 450,000 clones, around 15% found once. Sequenced input: naive CD4+ T cells from blood. These receptors originate from a woman between 18 and 29 years old in good health.

A few counts support this clone. Written as DNA, the CDR3 is TGTGCCAGCAGGGGACAAATCTATGGCTACACCTTC. Encoded protein: CASRGQIYGYTF. This sequence joins TRBV25-1 and TRBJ1-2; a possible D gene is TRBD1 (6 bases). CDR1 is MGHDK, CDR2 SYGVNS, per germline. Trimming took off 6 bases at V and 4 bases at J, with 9 bases between the two ends. The CDR3 sequence is 12 residues long.

In its sample, this clone was seen a few times. CDR3 in amino acids: CAISESLGRGSNEQFF. DNA of the CDR3: TGTGCCATCAGTGAGTCACTCGGGAGGGGGAGCAATGAGCAGTTCTTC. The rearrangement uses TRBV10-3 and TRBJ2-1; TRBD2 matches 8 bases. Germline CDR1 reads ENHRY; CDR2 reads SYGVKD. After removal of 0 bases from V and 6 bases from J, the junction contained 7 bases not matched to a gene. The CDR3 is 16 amino acids.

This clone was seen more than once but under ten times. The rearrangement links TRBV28 to TRBJ1-4; D unresolved. This CDR3 comprises 14 residues. With 5 bases removed from V and 8 bases from J, the gap between germline ends came to 15 bases. Germline V gene lookup returns CDR1 MDHEN and CDR2 SYDVKM. CDR3 residues: CASSPSAVGEKLFF. DNA for the CDR3: TGTGCCAGCAGTCCTAGCGCGGTTGGAGAAAAACTGTTTTTT.

The CDR3 region has the DNA TGTGCCAGCAGCTTATATCATGGAGGTGAGCAGTTCTTC. Translation gives CASSLYHGGEQFF. The chain couples TRBV11-1 to TRBJ2-1, with TRBD2 as a possible D gene (5 bases). The CDR3 runs 13 residues. CDR1 SGHAT and CDR2 FQDESV come from the germline V gene (reference sequence). V lost 2 bases and J lost 9, with 11 bases in between.

The chain links TRBV29-1 to TRBJ2-3; D is unclear. V lost 5 bases and J lost 1, with 19 bases in between. The CDR3 covers 16 residues. Germline values: CDR1 SQVTM, CDR2 ANQGSEA. CDR3 bases: TGCAGCGTTTACCCCGTTTCGAAACAGCGCACAGATACGCAGTATTTT. Translated, it gives CSVYPVSKQRTDTQYF.

The rearrangement joins TRBV9 to TRBJ2-3; tentative D call: TRBD1 (5 bases). The V end lost 4 bases, the J end lost 0 bases, and 12 bases lay between the germline ends. This CDR3 region has 15 residues. CDR1 is SGDLS and CDR2 is YYNGEE in the germline V gene. This chain's CDR3 is CASSPQGTSTDTQYF. The CDR3 DNA reads as TGTGCCAGCAGCCCGCAGGGTACTAGCACAGATACGCAGTATTTT. The whole variable domain, remainder taken from reference TRBV9 and TRBJ2-3, is DSGVTQTPKHLITATGQRVTLRCSPRSGDLSVYWYQQSLDQGLQFLIQYYNGEERAKGNILERFSAQQFPDLHSELNLSSLELGDSALYFCASSPQGTSTDTQYFGPGTRLTVL.

This clone has only a few counts. This chain links TRBV6-5 with TRBJ2-5, with D maybe TRBD1 (6 bases). Trimming stripped 4 bases from V and 4 bases from J, with 13 bases between. CDR1 MNHEY and CDR2 SVGAGI come from the germline V gene. The CDR3 extends over 14 amino acids. The CDR3 DNA sequence: TGTGCCAGCAGTTCCGGGACACGGTCAGAGACCCAGTACTTC. It encodes CASSSGTRSETQYF.

This clone was detected a few times. The chain carries TRBV2 and TRBJ1-4; tentatively, D is TRBD1 (6 bases). Trimming removed 2 bases from V and 2 bases from J, with 6 bases in between. The CDR3 length is 14 residues. Germline lookup yields CDR1 SNHLY and CDR2 FYNNEI. CDR3 loop: CASSEQGTNEKLFF. In DNA, the CDR3 is TGTGCCAGCAGTGAACAGGGGACTAATGAAAAACTGTTTTTT. Full variable domain (outside the CDR3, taken from reference TRBV2 and TRBJ1-4): EPEVTQTPSHQVTQMGQEVILRCVPISNHLYFYWYRQILGQKVEFLVSFYNNEISEKSEIFDDQFSVERPDGSNFTLKIRSTKLEDSAMYFCASSEQGTNEKLFFGSGTQLSVL.

The chain links TRBV2 to TRBJ2-5; maybe TRBD2 (5 bases). The CDR3 spans 17 residues. The germline V gene has CDR1 SNHLY and CDR2 FYNNEI. Trimming left V 4 bases short and J 1 base short, with 19 bases between. CDR3 sequence (DNA): TGTGCCAGCAGTGGGCCCGACGGGGTGGTGGGCCAAGAGACCCAGTACTTC. Translating gives CASSGPDGVVGQETQYF.

The DNA for the CDR3 is TGCGCCAGCAGTCAACGTCGGGGCTCTGGAAACACCATATATTTT. Its translation: CASSQRRGSGNTIYF. J is TRBJ1-3 and V is TRBV23-1; D remains unclear. TRBV23-1 is reported as an ORF; its role is uncertain. There are 15 residues in the CDR3. V lost 2 bases to trimming and J lost 0 bases, with 8 bases between them.

The chain couples TRBV18 to TRBJ2-2; 13 nucleotides match TRBD2. The ends lost 3 bases at V and 3 bases at J; junction bases unmatched: 4. CDR1 KGHSH and CDR2 LQKENI come from the germline V gene. The CDR3 is 17 residues long. CDR3 nucleotides: TGTGCCAGCTCACCGGGACTAGCGGGGCGGCACACCGGGGAGCTGTTTTTT. Amino acids: CASSPGLAGRHTGELFF.

The J gene is TRBJ2-1, the V gene TRBV2; 7 positions match TRBD1. The junction had 6 bases not matched to a gene; V was cut back by 5 bases and J by 2 bases. CDR3 size: 15 residues. Per germline, CDR1 SNHLY and CDR2 FYNNEI. CDR3 sequence reads: CASSRNRGAYNEQFF. The CDR3, as DNA: TGTGCCAGCAGTCGCAACAGGGGTGCCTACAATGAGCAGTTCTTC.

The rearrangement links TRBV9 to TRBJ1-5; 7 bases align to TRBD1. From germline, CDR1 is SGDLS and CDR2 YYNGEE. The V segment lost 2 bases and the J segment 0 bases; nucleotides outside the gene matches: 8. This CDR3 is 17 amino acids long. The CDR3 sequence is CASSVGGQLSSNQPQHF. The CDR3 bases are TGTGCCAGCAGCGTTGGGGGACAGCTGAGTAGCAATCAGCCCCAGCATTTT.

The V and J genes are TRBV30 and TRBJ2-2; D remains ambiguous. There are 11 residues in the CDR3. Deletions cut 2 bases from V and 6 bases from J, with 4 bases between. Germline V gene lookup returns CDR1 GTSNPN and CDR2 SVGIG (reference sequence). The CDR3 nucleotides read TGTGCCTGGAGTCGGGCCGGGGAGCTGTTTTTT. Its protein product is CAWSRAGELFF.

This clone occurred a few times. The chain employs TRBV7-9 and TRBJ2-7; 9 positions match TRBD2. CDR1 is SEHNR, CDR2 FQNEAQ, per germline (reference sequence). The V gene end was trimmed by 7 bases and the J gene end by 2 bases; junction bases not matched to a gene: 12. The CDR3 consists of 16 residues. Here the CDR3 reads CASTPTGLAGTYEQYF. The CDR3 nucleotides read TGTGCCAGCACCCCCACAGGGCTAGCGGGAACCTACGAGCAGTACTTC.

This clone was observed a few times. The chain recombines TRBV5-4 with TRBJ2-1; D is uncertain. The CDR3 runs to 13 residues. Germline V CDR1 and CDR2: SGHNT, YYREEE (reference sequence). V was shortened by 4 bases and J by 8 bases, with 13 bases between the two germline ends. In DNA, the CDR3 is TGTGCCAGCAGCCGCGATACTGGTGATGAGCAGTTCTTC. Translating it yields CASSRDTGDEQFF.

This clone was detected only a few times. This chain joins TRBV28 and TRBJ2-1, with TRBD2 matching over 8 bases. Germline CDR1 MDHEN, CDR2 SYDVKM. The CDR3 is made up of 14 amino acids. V dropped 10 bases and J dropped 5; count of bases not matched to a gene: 10. The DNA for the CDR3 is TGTGCCATAGAGGGCGGACTAGCAGACAATGAGCAGTTCTTC. Its protein is CAIEGGLADNEQFF. The variable domain in full, with the rest retrieved from reference TRBV28 and TRBJ2-1, is DVKVTQSSRYLVKRTGEKVFLECVQDMDHENMFWYRQDPGLGLRLIYFSYDVKMKEKGDIPEGYSVSREKKERFSLILESASTNQTSMYLCAIEGGLADNEQFFGPGTRLTVL.

The genes are TRBV25-1 and TRBJ1-2; 8 bases are a match to TRBD1. CDR1 MGHDK and CDR2 SYGVNS come from the germline V gene. After removal of 8 bases from V and 7 bases from J, the junction contained 9 bases not matched to a gene. This CDR3 has 13 residues. The CDR3 loop reads CASSRGRDAGYTF. The DNA for the CDR3 is TGTGCCAGCTCCAGGGGGCGCGATGCTGGCTACACCTTC.

J is TRBJ2-3 and V is TRBV6-5; D remains ambiguous. The V and J ends lost 0 bases and 0 bases respectively, with 10 bases between them. This CDR3 comprises 16 residues. The germline V gene has CDR1 MNHEY and CDR2 SVGAGI. CDR3 DNA sequence: TGTGCCAGCAGTTACTCGAGTGTGATGAGCACAGATACGCAGTATTTT. This translates into CASSYSSVMSTDTQYF.